These T cell receptor beta chains were read from a single sample in a study of blood T cells in healthy people across ages. TCRdb itself ran the 5' RACE reads through MiXCR, one entry per CDR3 protein. The sample includes about 1.4 million distinct CDR3 sequences, around 59% of them seen just once. The sequenced sample was blood. Receptor source: a man in his late teens or twenties in good health. Both conserved end residues are trimmed from each CDR3.

TRBJ2-1 | TRBV6-1 | ASRNRDSGVVYNEQF
TRBJ2-3 | TRBV27 | ASTGLAKTDTQY
TRBJ2-2 | TRBV12-3/TRBV12-4 | ASSLGQGATGELF
TRBJ1-5 | TRBV12-3/TRBV12-4 | ASSPRVGPQH
TRBJ1-2 | TRBV25-1 | ASSEGAYGGYT
TRBJ2-4 | TRBV15 | ATSRDQGFDKNIQY
TRBJ2-7 | TRBV5-6 | ASKLKVRGSYEQY
TRBJ2-3 | TRBV29-1 | SVEARLAGVNTQY
TRBJ1-6 | TRBV6-2/TRBV6-3 | ASKITGISPLH
TRBJ1-2 | TRBV2 | ASFGGGRGYT
TRBJ2-3 | TRBV4-1 | ASSQHRTDTQY
TRBJ2-1 | TRBV3-1 | ASRRSVGDDEQF
TRBJ2-2 | TRBV29-1 | SVTGTHTGELF
TRBJ2-4 | TRBV21-1 | ASSKSQDKGNIQY
TRBJ2-5 | TRBV20-1 | SARGFRGLEETQY